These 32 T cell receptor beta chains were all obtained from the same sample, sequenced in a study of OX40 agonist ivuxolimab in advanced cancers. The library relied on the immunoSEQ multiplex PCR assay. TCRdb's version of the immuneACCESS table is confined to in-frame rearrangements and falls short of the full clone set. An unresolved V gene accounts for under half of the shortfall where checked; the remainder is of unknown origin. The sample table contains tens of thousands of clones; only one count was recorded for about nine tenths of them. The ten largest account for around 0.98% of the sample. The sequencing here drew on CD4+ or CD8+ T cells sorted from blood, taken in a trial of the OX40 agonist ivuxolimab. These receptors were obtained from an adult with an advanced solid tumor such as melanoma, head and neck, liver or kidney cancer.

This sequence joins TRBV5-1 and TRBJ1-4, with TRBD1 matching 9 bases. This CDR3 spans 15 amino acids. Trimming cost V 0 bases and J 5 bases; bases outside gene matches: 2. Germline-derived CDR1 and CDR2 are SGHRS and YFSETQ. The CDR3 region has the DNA TGCGCCAGCAGCTTGGCGACAGGGGGGAATGAAAAACTGTTTTTT. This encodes CASSLATGGNEKLFF.

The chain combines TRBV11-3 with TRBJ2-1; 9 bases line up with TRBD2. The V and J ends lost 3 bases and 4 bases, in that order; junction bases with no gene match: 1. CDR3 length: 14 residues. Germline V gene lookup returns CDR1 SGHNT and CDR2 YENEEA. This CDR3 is CASSLRGGYNEQFF. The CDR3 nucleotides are TGTGCCAGCAGCTTGCGGGGGGGATACAATGAGCAGTTCTTC.

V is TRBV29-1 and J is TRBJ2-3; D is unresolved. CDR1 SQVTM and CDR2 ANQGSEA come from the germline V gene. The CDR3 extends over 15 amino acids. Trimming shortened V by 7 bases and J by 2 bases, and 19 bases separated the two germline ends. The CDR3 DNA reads TGCAGCGCATCCGTCCAAGACACCCACACAGATACGCAGTATTTT. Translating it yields CSASVQDTHTDTQYF.

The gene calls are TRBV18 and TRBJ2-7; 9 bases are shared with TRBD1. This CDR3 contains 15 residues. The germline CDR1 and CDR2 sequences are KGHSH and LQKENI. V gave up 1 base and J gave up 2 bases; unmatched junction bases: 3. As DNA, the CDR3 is TGTGCCAGCTCACCACTGACAGGGGGAACCTACGAGCAGTACTTC. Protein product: CASSPLTGGTYEQYF. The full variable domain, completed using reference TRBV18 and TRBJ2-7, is NAGVMQNPRHLVRRRGQEARLRCSPMKGHSHVYWYRQLPEEGLKFMVYLQKENIIDESGMPKERFSAEFPKEGPSILRIQQVVRGDSAAYFCASSPLTGGTYEQYFGPGTRLTVT.

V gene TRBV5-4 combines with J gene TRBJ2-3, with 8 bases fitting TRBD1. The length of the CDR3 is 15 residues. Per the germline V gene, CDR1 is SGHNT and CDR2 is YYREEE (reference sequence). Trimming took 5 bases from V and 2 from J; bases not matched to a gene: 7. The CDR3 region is CASRDGTGSTDTQYF. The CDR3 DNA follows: TGTGCCAGCAGAGATGGGACAGGCTCCACAGATACGCAGTATTTT.

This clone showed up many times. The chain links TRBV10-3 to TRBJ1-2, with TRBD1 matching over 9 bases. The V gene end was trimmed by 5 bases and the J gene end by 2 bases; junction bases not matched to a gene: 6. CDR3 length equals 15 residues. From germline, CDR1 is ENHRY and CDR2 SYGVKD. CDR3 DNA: TGTGCCATCAGTCCGGGGACAGGGAACAACTATGGCTACACCTTC. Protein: CAISPGTGNNYGYTF.

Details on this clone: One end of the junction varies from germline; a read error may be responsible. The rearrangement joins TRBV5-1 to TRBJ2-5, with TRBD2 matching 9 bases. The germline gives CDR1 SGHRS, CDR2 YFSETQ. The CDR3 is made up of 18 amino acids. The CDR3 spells CARSWVVNGRGGFETQYF. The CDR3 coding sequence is TGCGCCCGCAGCTGGGTGGTGAACGGGCGGGGGGGCTTCGAGACCCAGTACTTC.

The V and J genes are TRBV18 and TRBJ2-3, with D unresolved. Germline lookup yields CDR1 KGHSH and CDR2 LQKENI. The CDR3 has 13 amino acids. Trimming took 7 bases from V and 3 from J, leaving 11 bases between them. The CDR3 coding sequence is TGTGCCAGCTATGTCGGTGGGACAGATACGCAGTATTTT. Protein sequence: CASYVGGTDTQYF.

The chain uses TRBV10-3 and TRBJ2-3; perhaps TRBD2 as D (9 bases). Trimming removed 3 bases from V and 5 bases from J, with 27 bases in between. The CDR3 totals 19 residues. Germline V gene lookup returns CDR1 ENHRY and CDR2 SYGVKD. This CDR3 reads CAISEPLASGTGAGDTQYF. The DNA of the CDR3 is TGTGCCATCAGTGAACCCCTGGCTAGCGGGACAGGTGCCGGAGATACGCAGTATTTT.

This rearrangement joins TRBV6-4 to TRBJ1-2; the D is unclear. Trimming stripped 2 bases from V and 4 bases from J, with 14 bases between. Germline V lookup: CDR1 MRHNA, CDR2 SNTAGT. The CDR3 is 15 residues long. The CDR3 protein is CASSDKQLGPYGYTF. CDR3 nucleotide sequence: TGTGCCAGCAGTGACAAGCAGCTAGGACCCTATGGCTACACCTTC.

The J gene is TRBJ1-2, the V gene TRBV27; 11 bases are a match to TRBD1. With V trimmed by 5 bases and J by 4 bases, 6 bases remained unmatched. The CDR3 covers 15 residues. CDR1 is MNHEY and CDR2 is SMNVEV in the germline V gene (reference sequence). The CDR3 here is CASSQGDRGGYGYTF. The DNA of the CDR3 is TGTGCCAGCAGTCAGGGGGACAGGGGGGGCTATGGCTACACCTTC.

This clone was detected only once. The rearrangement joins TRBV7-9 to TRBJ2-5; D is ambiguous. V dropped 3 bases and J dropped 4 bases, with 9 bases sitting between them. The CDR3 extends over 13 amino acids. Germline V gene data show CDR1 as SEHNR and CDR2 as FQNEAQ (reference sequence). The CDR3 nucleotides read TGTGCCAGCAGCTTCGTGCAGCCAGAGACCCAGTACTTC. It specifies CASSFVQPETQYF.

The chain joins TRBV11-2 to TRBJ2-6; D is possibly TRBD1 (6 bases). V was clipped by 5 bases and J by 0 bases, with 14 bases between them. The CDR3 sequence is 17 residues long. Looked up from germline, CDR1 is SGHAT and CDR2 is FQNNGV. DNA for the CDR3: TGTGCCAGCAGCCCTCGGACAGTGATCTCTGGGGCCAACGTCCTGACTTTC. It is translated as CASSPRTVISGANVLTF.

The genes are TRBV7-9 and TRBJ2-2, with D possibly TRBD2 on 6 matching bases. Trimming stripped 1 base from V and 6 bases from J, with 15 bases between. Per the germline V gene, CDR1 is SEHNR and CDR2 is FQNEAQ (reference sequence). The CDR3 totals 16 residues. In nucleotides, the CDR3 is TGTGCCAGCAGCTTAGATGGGTTGGGGACTTCCGGGGAGCTGTTTTTT. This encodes CASSLDGLGTSGELFF.

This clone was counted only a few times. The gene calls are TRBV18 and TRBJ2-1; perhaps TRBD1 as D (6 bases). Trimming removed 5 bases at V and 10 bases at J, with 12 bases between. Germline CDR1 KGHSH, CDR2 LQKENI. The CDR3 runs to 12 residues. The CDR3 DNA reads TGTGCCAGCTCATCAGGGGCCTTGGAGCAGTTCTTC. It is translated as CASSSGALEQFF.

CDR3: CASSAGYPNTEAFF. CDR3 coding DNA: TGTGCCAGCAGCGCGGGATACCCTAACACTGAAGCTTTCTTT. The V gene is TRBV7-2, the J gene TRBJ1-1; D uncertain. Germline V lookup: CDR1 SGHTA, CDR2 FQGNSA. The V end was cut by 5 bases, the J end by 2 bases, with 12 bases between. The CDR3 has 14 amino acids.

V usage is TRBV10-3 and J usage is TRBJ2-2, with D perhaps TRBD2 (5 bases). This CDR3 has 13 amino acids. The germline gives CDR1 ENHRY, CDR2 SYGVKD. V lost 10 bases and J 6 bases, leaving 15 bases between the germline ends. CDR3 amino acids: CASISEGAGELFF. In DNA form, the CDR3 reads TGTGCCAGTATAAGTGAGGGCGCCGGGGAGCTGTTTTTT.

The CDR3 is CATSRDRHLANTIYF. DNA for the CDR3: TGTGCCACCAGCAGAGATAGGCACCTGGCAAACACCATATATTTT. The rearrangement joins TRBV15 to TRBJ1-3; unclear D gene. This CDR3 contains 15 residues. Between the trimmed V and J ends, which lost 0 bases and 6 bases, there was a span of 12 bases. Germline lookup yields CDR1 LNHNV and CDR2 YYDKDF (reference sequence). The whole variable domain, remainder taken from reference TRBV15 and TRBJ1-3, is DAMVIQNPRYQVTQFGKPVTLSCSQTLNHNVMYWYQQKSSQAPKLLFHYYDKDFNNEADTPDNFQSRRPNTSFCFLDIRSPGLGDTAMYLCATSRDRHLANTIYFGEGSWLTVV.

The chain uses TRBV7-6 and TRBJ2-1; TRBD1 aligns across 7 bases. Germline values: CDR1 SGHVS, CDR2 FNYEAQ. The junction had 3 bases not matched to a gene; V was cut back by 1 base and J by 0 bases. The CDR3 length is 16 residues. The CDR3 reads CASSLGPGGSYNEQFF. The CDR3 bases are TGTGCCAGCAGCTTAGGTCCAGGGGGCTCCTACAATGAGCAGTTCTTC.

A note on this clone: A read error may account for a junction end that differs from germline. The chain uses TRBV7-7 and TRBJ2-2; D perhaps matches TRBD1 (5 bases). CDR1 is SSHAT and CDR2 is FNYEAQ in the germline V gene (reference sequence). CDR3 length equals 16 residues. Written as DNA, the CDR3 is TGTGCTAGCAGCTCCACACAGGTGTCGAACACCGGGGAGCTGTTTTTT. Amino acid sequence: CASSSTQVSNTGELFF.

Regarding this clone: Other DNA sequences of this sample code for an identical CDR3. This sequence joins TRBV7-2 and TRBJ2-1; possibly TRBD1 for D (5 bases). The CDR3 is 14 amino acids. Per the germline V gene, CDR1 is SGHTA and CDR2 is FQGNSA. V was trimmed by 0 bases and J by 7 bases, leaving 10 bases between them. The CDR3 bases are TGTGCCAGCAGCTTAGCCAGGGTGAATAATGAGCAGTTCTTC. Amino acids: CASSLARVNNEQFF.

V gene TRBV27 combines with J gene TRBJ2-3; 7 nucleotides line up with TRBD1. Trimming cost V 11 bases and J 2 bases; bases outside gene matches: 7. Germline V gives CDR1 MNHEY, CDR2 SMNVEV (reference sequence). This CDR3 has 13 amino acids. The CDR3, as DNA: TGTGCCGTCCAGGACAGGTTCACAGATACGCAGTATTTT. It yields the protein CAVQDRFTDTQYF.

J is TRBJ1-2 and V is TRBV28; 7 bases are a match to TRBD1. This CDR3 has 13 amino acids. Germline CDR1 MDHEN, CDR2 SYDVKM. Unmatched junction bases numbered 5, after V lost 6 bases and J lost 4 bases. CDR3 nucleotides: TGTGCCAGCAGAATAGACAGGGTCTATGGCTACACCTTC. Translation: CASRIDRVYGYTF.

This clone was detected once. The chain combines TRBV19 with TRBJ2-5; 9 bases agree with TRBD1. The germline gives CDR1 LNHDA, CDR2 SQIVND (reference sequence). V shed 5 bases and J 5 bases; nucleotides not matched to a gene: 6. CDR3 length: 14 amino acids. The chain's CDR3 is CASSQGGTGETQYF. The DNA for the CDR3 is TGTGCCAGTAGTCAAGGAGGGACAGGGGAGACCCAGTACTTC.

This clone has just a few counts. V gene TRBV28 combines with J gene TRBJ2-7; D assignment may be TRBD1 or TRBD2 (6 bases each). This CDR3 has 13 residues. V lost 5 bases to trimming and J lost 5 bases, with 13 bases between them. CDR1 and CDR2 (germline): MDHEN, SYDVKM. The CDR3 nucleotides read TGTGCCAGCAGTGGAGGGGGTACCCACGAGCAGTACTTC. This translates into CASSGGGTHEQYF.

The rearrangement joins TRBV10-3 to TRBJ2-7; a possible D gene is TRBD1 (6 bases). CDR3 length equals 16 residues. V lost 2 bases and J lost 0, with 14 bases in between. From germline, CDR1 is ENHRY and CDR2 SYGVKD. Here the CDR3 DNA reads TGTGCCATCAGTGAGCTTCGATGGGGGCCCTCCTACGAGCAGTACTTC. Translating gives CAISELRWGPSYEQYF.

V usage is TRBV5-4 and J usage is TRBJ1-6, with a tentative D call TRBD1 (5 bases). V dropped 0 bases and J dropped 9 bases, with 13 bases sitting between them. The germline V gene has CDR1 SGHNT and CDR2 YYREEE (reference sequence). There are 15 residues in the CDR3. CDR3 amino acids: CASSLDGGVSSPLHF. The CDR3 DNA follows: TGTGCCAGCAGCTTGGATGGGGGGGTTAGTTCACCCCTCCACTTT.

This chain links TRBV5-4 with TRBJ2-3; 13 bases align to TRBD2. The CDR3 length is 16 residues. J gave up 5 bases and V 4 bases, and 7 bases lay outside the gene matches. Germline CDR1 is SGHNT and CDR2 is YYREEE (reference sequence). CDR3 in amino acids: CASSPGLAGVGDTQYF. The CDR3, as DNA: TGTGCCAGCAGCCCTGGACTAGCGGGAGTAGGAGATACGCAGTATTTT.

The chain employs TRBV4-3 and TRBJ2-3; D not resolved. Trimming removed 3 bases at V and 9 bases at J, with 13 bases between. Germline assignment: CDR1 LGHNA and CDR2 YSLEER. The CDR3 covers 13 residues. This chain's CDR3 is CASSQNFDGTQYF. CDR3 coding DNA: TGCGCCAGCAGCCAGAATTTCGATGGGACGCAGTATTTT.

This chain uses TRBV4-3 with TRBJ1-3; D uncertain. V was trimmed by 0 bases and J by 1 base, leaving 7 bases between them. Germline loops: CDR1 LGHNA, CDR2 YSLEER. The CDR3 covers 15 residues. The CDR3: CASSQDLGSGNTIYF. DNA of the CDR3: TGCGCCAGCAGCCAAGATCTGGGATCTGGAAACACCATATATTTT.

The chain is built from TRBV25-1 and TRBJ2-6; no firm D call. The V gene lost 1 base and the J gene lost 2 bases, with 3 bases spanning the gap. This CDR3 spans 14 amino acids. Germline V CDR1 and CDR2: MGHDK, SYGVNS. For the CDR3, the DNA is TGTGCCAGCAGTGAATCGGCTGGGGCCAACGTCCTGACTTTC. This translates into CASSESAGANVLTF.

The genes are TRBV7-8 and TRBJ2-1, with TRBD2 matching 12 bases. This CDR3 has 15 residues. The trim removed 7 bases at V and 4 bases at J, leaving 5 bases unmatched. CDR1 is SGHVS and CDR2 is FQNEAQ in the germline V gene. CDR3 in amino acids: CASIYGTSGYNEQFF. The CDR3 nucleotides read TGTGCCAGCATATACGGGACTAGCGGGTACAATGAGCAGTTCTTC.